The source of this TCR beta chain is a study of human T cells and chemical hapten exposure. Study as a whole: After 6 days, upper back 0.01% DPC patch tests were scored. Findings of the study overall: Expanded TCR counts at PT1 went up together with patch test score, a positive correlation.

CDR3 length: 16 amino acids. The germline V gene has CDR1 MNHNY and CDR2 SVGAGI (reference sequence). Deletions cut 2 bases from V and 2 bases from J, with 13 bases between. As for time point: pre-sensitization, week 0. Specified treatment: therapeutic diphenylcyclopropenone sensitization with weekly scalp DPC. Blood, whole and unfractionated, served as the source for total RNA extraction. MiXCR, applied by TCRdb to the RACE reads, yields one record per CDR3 protein. The table shows approximately 400,000 distinct CDR3 sequences, with roughly 4.6% occurring only once. This clonotype was counted between two and nine times. The antigen remains unidentified.

The gene calls are TRBV6-6 and TRBJ2-1; D may be TRBD2 (5 bases). This sample comprised whole blood, obtained in connection with sensitization to the hapten diphenylcyclopropenone (DPC). The TCR was taken from a woman aged 50 to 65 with alopecia areata. Some clones in this sample may be carry-over from other donors' samples. This CDR3 reads CASSYGIPSTYNEQFF. The CDR3 region has the DNA TGTGCCAGCAGTTACGGGATCCCTAGCACCTACAATGAGCAGTTCTTC.